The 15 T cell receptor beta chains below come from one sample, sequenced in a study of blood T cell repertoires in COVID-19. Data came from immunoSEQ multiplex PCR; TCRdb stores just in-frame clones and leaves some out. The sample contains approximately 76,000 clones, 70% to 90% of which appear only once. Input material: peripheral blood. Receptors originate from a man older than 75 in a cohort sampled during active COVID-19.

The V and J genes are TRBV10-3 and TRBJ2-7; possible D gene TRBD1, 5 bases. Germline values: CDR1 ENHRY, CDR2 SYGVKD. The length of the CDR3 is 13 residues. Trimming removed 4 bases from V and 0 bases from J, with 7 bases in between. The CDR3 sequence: CAISGGPSYEQYF. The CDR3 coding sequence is TGTGCCATCAGTGGGGGCCCCTCCTACGAGCAGTACTTC.

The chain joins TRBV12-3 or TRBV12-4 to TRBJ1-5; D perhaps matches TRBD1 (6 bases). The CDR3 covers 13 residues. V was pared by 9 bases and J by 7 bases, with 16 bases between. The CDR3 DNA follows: TGTGCCAGTACAGGGATTTTGTTGCAGCCCCAGCATTTT. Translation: CASTGILLQPQHF.

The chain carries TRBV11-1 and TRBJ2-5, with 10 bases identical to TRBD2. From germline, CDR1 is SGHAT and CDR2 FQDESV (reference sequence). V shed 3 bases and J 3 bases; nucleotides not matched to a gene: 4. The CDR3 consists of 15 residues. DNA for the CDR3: TGTGCCAGCAGCTTGGGTGGACTAGCGGAAGAGACCCAGTACTTC. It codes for CASSLGGLAEETQYF.

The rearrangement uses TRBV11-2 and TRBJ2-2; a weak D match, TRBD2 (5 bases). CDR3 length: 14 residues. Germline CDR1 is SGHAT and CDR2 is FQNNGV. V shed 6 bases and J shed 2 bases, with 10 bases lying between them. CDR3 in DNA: TGTGCCAGCAGTTTGGACTTAAACACCGGGGAGCTGTTTTTT. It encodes CASSLDLNTGELFF.

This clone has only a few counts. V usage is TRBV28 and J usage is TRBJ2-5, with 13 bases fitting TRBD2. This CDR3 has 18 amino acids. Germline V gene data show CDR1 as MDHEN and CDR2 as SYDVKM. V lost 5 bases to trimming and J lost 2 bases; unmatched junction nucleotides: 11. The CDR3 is CASSARGLAGALQETQYF. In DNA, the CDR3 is TGTGCCAGCAGTGCCCGAGGACTAGCGGGGGCCTTACAAGAGACCCAGTACTTC.

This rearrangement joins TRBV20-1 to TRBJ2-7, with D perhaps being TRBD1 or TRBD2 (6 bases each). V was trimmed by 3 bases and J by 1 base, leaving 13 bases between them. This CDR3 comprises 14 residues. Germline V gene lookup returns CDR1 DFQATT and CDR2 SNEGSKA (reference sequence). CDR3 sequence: CSASGGTPSYEQYF. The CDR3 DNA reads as TGCAGTGCTAGTGGGGGGACACCATCCTACGAGCAGTACTTC.

The CDR3 region has the DNA TGTGCCAGCAGTCCCTGGGGGGAGAAGGATGGCTACACCTTC. Translating gives CASSPWGEKDGYTF. The rearrangement uses TRBV6-5 and TRBJ1-2; a weak D match, TRBD1 (5 bases). V dropped 5 bases and J dropped 6 bases, with 16 bases sitting between them. The CDR3 contains 14 residues. CDR1 MNHEY and CDR2 SVGAGI come from the germline V gene.

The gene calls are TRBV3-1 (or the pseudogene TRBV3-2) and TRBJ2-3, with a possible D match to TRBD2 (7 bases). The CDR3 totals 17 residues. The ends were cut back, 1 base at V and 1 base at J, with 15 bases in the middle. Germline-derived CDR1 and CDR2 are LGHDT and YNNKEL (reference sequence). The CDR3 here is CASSQGRRGPCTDTQYF. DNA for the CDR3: TGTGCCAGCAGCCAAGGCCGGCGGGGGCCCTGCACAGATACGCAGTATTTT.

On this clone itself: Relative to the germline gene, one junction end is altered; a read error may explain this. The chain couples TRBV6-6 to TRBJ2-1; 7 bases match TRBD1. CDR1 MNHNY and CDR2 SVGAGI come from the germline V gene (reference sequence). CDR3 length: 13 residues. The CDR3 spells CASSYSILGQPVF. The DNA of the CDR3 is TGTGCCAGCAGTTACTCGATTTTGGGACAGCCTGTCTTC.

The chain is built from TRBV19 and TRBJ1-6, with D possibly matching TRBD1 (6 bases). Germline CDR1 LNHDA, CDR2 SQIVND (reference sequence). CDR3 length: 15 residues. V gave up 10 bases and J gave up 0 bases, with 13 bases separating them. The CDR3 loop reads CATTSDSSYNSPLHF. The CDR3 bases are TGTGCCACCACCTCGGACAGCTCCTATAATTCACCCCTCCACTTT.

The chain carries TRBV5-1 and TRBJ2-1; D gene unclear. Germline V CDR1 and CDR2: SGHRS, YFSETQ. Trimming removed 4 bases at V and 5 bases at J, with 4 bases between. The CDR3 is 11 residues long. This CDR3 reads CASSPDNEQFF. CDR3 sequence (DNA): TGCGCCAGCAGCCCGGACAATGAGCAGTTCTTC.

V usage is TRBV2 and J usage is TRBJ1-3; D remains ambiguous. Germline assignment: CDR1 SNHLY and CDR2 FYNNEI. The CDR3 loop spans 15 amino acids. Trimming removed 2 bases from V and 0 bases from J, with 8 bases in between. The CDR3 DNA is TGTGCCAGCAGTGAATATTCCTCCTCTGGAAACACCATATATTTT. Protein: CASSEYSSSGNTIYF.

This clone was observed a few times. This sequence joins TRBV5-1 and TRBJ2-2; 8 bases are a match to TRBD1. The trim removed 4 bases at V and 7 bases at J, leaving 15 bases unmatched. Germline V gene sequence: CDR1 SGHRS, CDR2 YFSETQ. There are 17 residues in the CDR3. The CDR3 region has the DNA TGCGCCAGCAGCCTGTTCGGGACAGGACTGGTGGGCGGGGAGCTGTTTTTT. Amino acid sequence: CASSLFGTGLVGGELFF.

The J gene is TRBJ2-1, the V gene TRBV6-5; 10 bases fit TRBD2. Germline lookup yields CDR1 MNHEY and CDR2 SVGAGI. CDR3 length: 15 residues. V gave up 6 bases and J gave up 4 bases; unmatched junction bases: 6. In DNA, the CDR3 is TGTGCCAGCAGAAGAGCGGGGGGGTCGTACAATGAGCAGTTCTTC. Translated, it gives CASRRAGGSYNEQFF.

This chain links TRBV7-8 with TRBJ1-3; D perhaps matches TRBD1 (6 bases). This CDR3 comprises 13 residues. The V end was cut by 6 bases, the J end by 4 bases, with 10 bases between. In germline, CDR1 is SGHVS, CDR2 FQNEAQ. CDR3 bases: TGTGCCAGCAGATTCGGGACAGGAAACACCATATATTTT. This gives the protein CASRFGTGNTIYF.